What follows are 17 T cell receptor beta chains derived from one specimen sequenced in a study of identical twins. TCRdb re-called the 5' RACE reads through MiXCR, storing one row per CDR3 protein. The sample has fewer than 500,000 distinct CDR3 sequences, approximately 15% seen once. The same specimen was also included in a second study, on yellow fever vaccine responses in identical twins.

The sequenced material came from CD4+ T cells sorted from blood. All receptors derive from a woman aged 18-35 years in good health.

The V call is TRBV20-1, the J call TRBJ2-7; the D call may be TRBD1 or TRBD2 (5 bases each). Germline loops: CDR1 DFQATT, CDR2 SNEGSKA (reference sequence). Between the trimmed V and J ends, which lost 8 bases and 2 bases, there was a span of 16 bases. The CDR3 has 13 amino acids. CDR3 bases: TGCAGTCAAACCGGGACGGGGACCTACGAGCAGTACTTC. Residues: CSQTGTGTYEQYF.

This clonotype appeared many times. Here the CDR3 reads CASSSPRRQDTEAFF. As DNA, the CDR3 is TGTGCCAGCAGTTCCCCTAGGAGACAGGACACTGAAGCTTTCTTT. This chain links TRBV6-5 with TRBJ1-1, with D perhaps TRBD1 (6 bases). The CDR3 is made up of 15 amino acids. Trimming pared 4 bases from V and 3 bases from J, leaving 15 bases between. Germline-derived CDR1 and CDR2 are MNHEY and SVGAGI.

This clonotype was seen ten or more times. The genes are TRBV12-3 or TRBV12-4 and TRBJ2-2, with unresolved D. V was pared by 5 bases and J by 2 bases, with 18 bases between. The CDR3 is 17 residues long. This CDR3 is CASSHLGSPLNTGELFF. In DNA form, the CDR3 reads TGTGCCAGCAGTCACCTTGGGTCGCCCCTAAACACCGGGGAGCTGTTTTTT.

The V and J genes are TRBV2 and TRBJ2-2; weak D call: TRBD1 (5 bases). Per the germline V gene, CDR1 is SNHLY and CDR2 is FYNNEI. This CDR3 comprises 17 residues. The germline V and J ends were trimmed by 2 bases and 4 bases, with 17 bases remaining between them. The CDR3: CASSEKLSAGITGELFF. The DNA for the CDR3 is TGTGCCAGCAGTGAAAAACTGTCAGCAGGGATCACCGGGGAGCTGTTTTTT.

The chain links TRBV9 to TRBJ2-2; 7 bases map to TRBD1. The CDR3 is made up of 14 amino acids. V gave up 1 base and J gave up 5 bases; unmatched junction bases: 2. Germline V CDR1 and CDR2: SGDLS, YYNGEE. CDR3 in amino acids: CASSVQGETGELFF. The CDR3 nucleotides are TGTGCCAGCAGCGTACAGGGGGAGACCGGGGAGCTGTTTTTT.

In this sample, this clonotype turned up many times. CDR3 bases: TGCAGTGCTAGTGGAGGGATGGGATTCATTGAGCAGTTCTTC. The encoded protein is CSASGGMGFIEQFF. The chain carries TRBV20-1 and TRBJ2-1; weak D call: TRBD2 (6 bases). The CDR3 consists of 14 residues. CDR1 DFQATT and CDR2 SNEGSKA come from the germline V gene (reference sequence). V lost 3 bases and J 9 bases, leaving 18 bases between the germline ends.

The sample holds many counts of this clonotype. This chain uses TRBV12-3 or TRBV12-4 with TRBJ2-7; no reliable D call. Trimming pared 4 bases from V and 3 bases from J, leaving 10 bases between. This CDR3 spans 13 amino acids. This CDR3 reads CASSSNLVYEQYF. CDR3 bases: TGTGCCAGCAGTTCCAATCTAGTCTACGAGCAGTACTTC.

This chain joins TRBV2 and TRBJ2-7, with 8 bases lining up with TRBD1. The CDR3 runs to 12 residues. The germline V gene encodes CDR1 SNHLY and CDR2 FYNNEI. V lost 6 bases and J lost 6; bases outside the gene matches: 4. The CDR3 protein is CASRTGVGEQYF. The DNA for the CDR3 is TGTGCCAGCAGGACAGGGGTTGGCGAGCAGTACTTC.

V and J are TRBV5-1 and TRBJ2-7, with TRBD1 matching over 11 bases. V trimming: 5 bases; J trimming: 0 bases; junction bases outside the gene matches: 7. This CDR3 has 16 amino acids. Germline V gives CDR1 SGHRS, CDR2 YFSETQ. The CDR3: CASSRAGTGGSYEQYF. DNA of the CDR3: TGCGCCAGCAGTCGGGCCGGGACAGGGGGCTCCTACGAGCAGTACTTC. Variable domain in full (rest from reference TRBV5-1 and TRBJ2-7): KAGVTQTPRYLIKTRGQQVTLSCSPISGHRSVSWYQQTPGQGLQFLFEYFSETQRNKGNFPGRFSGRQFSNSRSEMNVSTLELGDSALYLCASSRAGTGGSYEQYFGPGTRLTVT.

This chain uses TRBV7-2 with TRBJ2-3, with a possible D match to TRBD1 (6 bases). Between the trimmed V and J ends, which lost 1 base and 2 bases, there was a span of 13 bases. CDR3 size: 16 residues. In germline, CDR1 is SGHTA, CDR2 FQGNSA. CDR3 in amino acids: CASSLVGTRPTDTQYF. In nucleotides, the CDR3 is TGTGCCAGCAGCTTAGTCGGGACAAGGCCCACAGATACGCAGTATTTT.

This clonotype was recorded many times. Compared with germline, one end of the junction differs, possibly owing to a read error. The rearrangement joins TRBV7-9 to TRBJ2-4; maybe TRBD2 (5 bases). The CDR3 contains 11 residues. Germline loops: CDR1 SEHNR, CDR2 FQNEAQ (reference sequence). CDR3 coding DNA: TGTGCCAGCAGCTCGGACTCCTCGAGGGACTTC. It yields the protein CASSSDSSRDF.

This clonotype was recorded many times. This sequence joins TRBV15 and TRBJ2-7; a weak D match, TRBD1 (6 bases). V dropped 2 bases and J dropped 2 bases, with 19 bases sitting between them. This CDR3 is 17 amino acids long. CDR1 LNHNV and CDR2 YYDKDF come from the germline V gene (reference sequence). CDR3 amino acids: CATSRPIPTGFTYEQYF. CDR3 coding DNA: TGTGCCACCAGCAGACCTATACCCACAGGGTTCACCTACGAGCAGTACTTC.

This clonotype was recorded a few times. CDR3 bases: TGTGCCACCACCCTCTGGACAGCGAACACCGGGGAGCTGTTTTTT. This encodes CATTLWTANTGELFF. J is TRBJ2-2 and V is TRBV15, with D possibly being TRBD1 (6 bases). Per germline, CDR1 LNHNV and CDR2 YYDKDF (reference sequence). V was clipped by 7 bases and J by 0 bases, with 12 bases between them. The CDR3 consists of 15 residues.

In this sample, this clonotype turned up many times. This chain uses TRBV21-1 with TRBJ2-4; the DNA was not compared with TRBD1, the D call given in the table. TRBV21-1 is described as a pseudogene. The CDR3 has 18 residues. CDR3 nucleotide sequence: TGTGCCAGCAGCATCCGCCGGGACCCTGGGGTAGCCAAAAACATTCAGTACTTC. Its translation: CASSIRRDPGVAKNIQYF.

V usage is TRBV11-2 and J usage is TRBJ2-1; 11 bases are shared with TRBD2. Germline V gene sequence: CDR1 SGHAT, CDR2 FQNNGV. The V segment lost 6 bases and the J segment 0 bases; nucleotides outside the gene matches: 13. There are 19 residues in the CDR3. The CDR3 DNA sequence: TGTGCCAGCAGTCAGAGTCCCGGGACTAGCGGAAGCTCCTACAATGAGCAGTTCTTC. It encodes CASSQSPGTSGSSYNEQFF.

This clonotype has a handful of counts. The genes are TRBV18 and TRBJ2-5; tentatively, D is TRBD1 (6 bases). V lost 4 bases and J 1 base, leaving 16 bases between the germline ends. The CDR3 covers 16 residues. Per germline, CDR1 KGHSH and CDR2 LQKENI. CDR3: CASSLAGAKVQETQYF. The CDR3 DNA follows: TGTGCCAGCTCACTCGCAGGGGCGAAAGTCCAAGAGACCCAGTACTTC. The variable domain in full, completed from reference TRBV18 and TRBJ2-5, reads NAGVMQNPRHLVRRRGQEARLRCSPMKGHSHVYWYRQLPEEGLKFMVYLQKENIIDESGMPKERFSAEFPKEGPSILRIQQVVRGDSAAYFCASSLAGAKVQETQYFGPGTRLLVL.

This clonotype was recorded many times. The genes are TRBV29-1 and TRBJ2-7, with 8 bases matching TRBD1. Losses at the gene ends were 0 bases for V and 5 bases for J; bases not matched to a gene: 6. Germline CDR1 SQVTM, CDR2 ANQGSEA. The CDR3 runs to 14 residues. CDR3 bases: TGCAGCGTTGAAGATCGGAGACAGGGGAACGAGCAGTACTTC. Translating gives CSVEDRRQGNEQYF.